The 20 T cell receptor beta chains below were found in one sample sequenced in a study of identical twins. TCRdb itself ran the 5' RACE reads through MiXCR, one entry per CDR3 protein. This repertoire shows about 460,000 distinct CDR3 sequences, approximately 15% found once; its top ten account for about 0.52%. Separately, the same data were catalogued under a study of yellow fever vaccine responses in identical twins.

The specimen was CD4+ T cells sorted from blood. Receptors originate from a woman aged 18-29 years in good health.

This clonotype was counted only a few times. J is TRBJ2-1 and V is TRBV24-1; no reliable D call. CDR1 and CDR2 from the germline V gene are KGHDR and SFDVKD. With 4 bases removed from V and 5 bases from J, the gap between germline ends came to 11 bases. The CDR3 contains 14 residues. The CDR3 DNA sequence: TGTGCCACCAGTGAACCCGGACGTAACAATGAGCAGTTCTTC. This encodes CATSEPGRNNEQFF.

The chain links TRBV28 to TRBJ2-7; possible D gene TRBD1, 7 bases. V shed 8 bases and J shed 4 bases, with 18 bases lying between them. The CDR3 contains 14 residues. CDR1 and CDR2 from the germline V gene are MDHEN and SYDVKM. The CDR3 loop reads CASHPQGGGYEQYF. The CDR3 DNA reads TGTGCCAGCCACCCCCAGGGGGGTGGTTACGAGCAGTACTTC.

This clonotype was found a few times. The chain recombines TRBV7-9 with TRBJ2-1; 11 nucleotides line up with TRBD1. V lost 2 bases to trimming and J lost 6 bases; unmatched junction nucleotides: 3. The V gene's germline CDR1 is SEHNR and CDR2 FQNEAQ (reference sequence). CDR3 length: 15 amino acids. The CDR3 DNA reads as TGTGCCAGCAGCTTAAGTGGGACAGGGGGCAATGAGCAGTTCTTC. This gives the protein CASSLSGTGGNEQFF.

This clonotype was seen a handful of times. This chain links TRBV5-1 with TRBJ2-2; possible D gene TRBD2, 6 bases. Germline V lookup: CDR1 SGHRS, CDR2 YFSETQ. Trimming stripped 2 bases from V and 6 bases from J, with 14 bases between. The CDR3 has 15 amino acids. The CDR3 here is CASSFAFTGAGELFF. CDR3 sequence (DNA): TGCGCCAGCAGCTTCGCATTTACGGGGGCCGGGGAGCTGTTTTTT.

The genes are TRBV27 and TRBJ1-6, with D possibly TRBD1 on 6 matching bases. Germline-derived CDR1 and CDR2 are MNHEY and SMNVEV (reference sequence). The CDR3 is 16 amino acids. With 6 bases removed from V and 0 bases from J, the gap between germline ends came to 12 bases. The DNA for the CDR3 is TGTGCCAGCAGGACAGGCATACTCTCCTATAATTCACCCCTCCACTTT. Translation: CASRTGILSYNSPLHF.

This clonotype was counted only a few times. This chain uses TRBV28 with TRBJ1-2; D gene unclear. V shed 2 bases and J shed 7 bases, with 11 bases lying between them. CDR1 and CDR2 (germline): MDHEN, SYDVKM. The CDR3 consists of 13 residues. The CDR3 loop is CASSLTPLRGYTF. The CDR3 DNA reads as TGTGCCAGCAGTTTAACGCCACTTCGTGGCTACACCTTC.

This clonotype occurred many times. This chain links TRBV7-2 with TRBJ2-7, with 9 bases fitting TRBD2. Germline V gene lookup returns CDR1 SGHTA and CDR2 FQGNSA. The V gene end was trimmed by 1 base and the J gene end by 5 bases; junction bases not matched to a gene: 6. The length of the CDR3 is 15 residues. Written as DNA, the CDR3 is TGTGCCAGCAGCTTAGATGGAGCGGGAGGTAACGAGCAGTACTTC. Its protein product is CASSLDGAGGNEQYF.

CDR3 DNA sequence: TGTGCCAGCAGCTTTGTCTTCGGCAGAACCGGGGAGCTGTTTTTT. Its translation: CASSFVFGRTGELFF. V and J are TRBV7-2 and TRBJ2-2, with D unresolved. The V end was cut by 3 bases, the J end by 5 bases, with 13 bases between. This CDR3 region has 15 residues. Germline V CDR1 and CDR2: SGHTA, FQGNSA.

This clonotype was counted only a few times. The chain carries TRBV6-1 and TRBJ2-5, with 13 bases identical to TRBD2. The J segment lost 4 bases and the V segment lost 4 bases, leaving 12 bases of the junction unmatched. This CDR3 has 18 amino acids. Germline V gene data show CDR1 as MNHNS and CDR2 as SASEGT. CDR3 residues: CASSAGTSGNLIGETQYF. CDR3 in DNA: TGTGCCAGCAGTGCCGGGACTAGCGGGAACTTAATAGGAGAGACCCAGTACTTC.

This clonotype showed up just a few times. This chain connects TRBV28 to TRBJ2-7; either TRBD1 or TRBD2 may supply D (6 bases each). Germline-derived CDR1 and CDR2 are MDHEN and SYDVKM. V was shortened by 6 bases and J by 0 bases, with 21 bases between the two germline ends. CDR3 size: 17 residues. In nucleotides, the CDR3 is TGTGCCAGCAGATTTAGGGGGTGGAGGGAAAGCTCCTACGAGCAGTACTTC. Translation gives CASRFRGWRESSYEQYF.

The rearrangement links TRBV29-1 to TRBJ2-5; unclear D gene. There are 16 residues in the CDR3. Trimming stripped 4 bases from V and 0 bases from J, with 18 bases between. CDR1 and CDR2 from the germline V gene are SQVTM and ANQGSEA. The chain's CDR3 is CSVVWVGAQYQETQYF. The CDR3 DNA follows: TGCAGCGTTGTCTGGGTAGGAGCTCAGTACCAAGAGACCCAGTACTTC.

J is TRBJ1-1 and V is TRBV12-3 or TRBV12-4; D is undetermined. The CDR3 consists of 12 residues. Deletions cut 5 bases from V and 6 bases from J, with 10 bases between. The CDR3 DNA reads TGTGCCAGCAGTCCCCTCCACGCTGAAGCTTTCTTT. It codes for CASSPLHAEAFF.

J is TRBJ2-1 and V is TRBV7-3; D is unclear. Trimming removed 4 bases from V and 0 bases from J, with 16 bases in between. This CDR3 is built from 17 residues. Germline V gene sequence: CDR1 SGHTA, CDR2 FQGTGA. CDR3 nucleotides: TGTGCCAGCAGCTCCACGCCGGACGGTACCTCCTACAATGAGCAGTTCTTC. Translating gives CASSSTPDGTSYNEQFF.

This clonotype was seen ten or more times. The chain links TRBV7-9 to TRBJ2-7; D unresolved. The V gene's germline CDR1 is SEHNR and CDR2 FQNEAQ (reference sequence). V lost 1 base and J lost 2, with 6 bases in between. The CDR3 is made up of 13 amino acids. In DNA, the CDR3 is TGTGCCAGCAGCTTAGGCCAGCCCTACGAGCAGTACTTC. This codes for CASSLGQPYEQYF.

This chain uses TRBV12-1 with TRBJ2-1; the tabulated D call, TRBD2, remains unverified against the DNA. TRBV12-1 is a documented pseudogene. The CDR3 consists of 18 residues. CDR3 region: CASSFQTSDDSSYNEQFF. DNA for the CDR3: TGTGCCAGCAGCTTTCAAACCTCCGACGATAGCTCCTACAATGAGCAGTTCTTC.

Only a few counts were recorded for this clonotype. The chain is built from TRBV6-2 or TRBV6-3 and TRBJ1-3; unclear D gene. Germline V lookup: CDR1 MNHEY, CDR2 SVGEGT. There are 12 residues in the CDR3. V lost 4 bases, J lost 5 bases, and 6 bases lay in between. CDR3 bases: TGTGCCAGCAGTTCCGCCAGAAACACCATATATTTT. This sequence encodes CASSSARNTIYF.

CDR3 DNA sequence: TGTGCCAGCAGCCGCGAGTTCGGGGCCAATGAGCAGTTCTTC. This translates into CASSREFGANEQFF. The gene calls are TRBV14 and TRBJ2-1; D might be TRBD1 or TRBD2, each matching 5 bases. Between the trimmed V and J ends, which lost 4 bases and 6 bases, there was a span of 13 bases. CDR1 and CDR2 (germline): SGHDN, FVKESK. The CDR3 has 14 amino acids.

This clonotype showed up many times. V gene TRBV24-1 combines with J gene TRBJ2-1, with 14 positions matching TRBD2. The V and J ends lost 4 bases and 9 bases, in that order; junction bases with no gene match: 7. This CDR3 has 16 amino acids. Germline CDR1 and CDR2: KGHDR and SFDVKD. The DNA for the CDR3 is TGTGCCACCAGTGACCCGGGACTAGCGGGAGTGATTGAGCAGTTCTTC. This codes for CATSDPGLAGVIEQFF.

This clonotype has more than one count but fewer than ten. The V gene is TRBV4-2, the J gene TRBJ2-2, with a weak D call TRBD1 (6 bases). The CDR3 is made up of 16 amino acids. The V gene's germline CDR1 is LGHNA and CDR2 YNFKEQ. The CDR3 nucleotides read TGTGCTAGCTCCGCGGACAGACGACCGAACACCGGGGAGCTGTTTTTT. Amino acids: CASSADRRPNTGELFF.

This clonotype was observed at least ten times. The rearrangement links TRBV12-3 or TRBV12-4 to TRBJ1-2; tentative D call: TRBD1 (5 bases). The V and J ends lost 6 bases and 5 bases respectively, with 13 bases between them. The CDR3 consists of 13 residues. The CDR3 here is CASSLLQGYGYTF. Written as DNA, the CDR3 is TGTGCCAGCAGCCTCCTTCAGGGATATGGCTACACCTTC.